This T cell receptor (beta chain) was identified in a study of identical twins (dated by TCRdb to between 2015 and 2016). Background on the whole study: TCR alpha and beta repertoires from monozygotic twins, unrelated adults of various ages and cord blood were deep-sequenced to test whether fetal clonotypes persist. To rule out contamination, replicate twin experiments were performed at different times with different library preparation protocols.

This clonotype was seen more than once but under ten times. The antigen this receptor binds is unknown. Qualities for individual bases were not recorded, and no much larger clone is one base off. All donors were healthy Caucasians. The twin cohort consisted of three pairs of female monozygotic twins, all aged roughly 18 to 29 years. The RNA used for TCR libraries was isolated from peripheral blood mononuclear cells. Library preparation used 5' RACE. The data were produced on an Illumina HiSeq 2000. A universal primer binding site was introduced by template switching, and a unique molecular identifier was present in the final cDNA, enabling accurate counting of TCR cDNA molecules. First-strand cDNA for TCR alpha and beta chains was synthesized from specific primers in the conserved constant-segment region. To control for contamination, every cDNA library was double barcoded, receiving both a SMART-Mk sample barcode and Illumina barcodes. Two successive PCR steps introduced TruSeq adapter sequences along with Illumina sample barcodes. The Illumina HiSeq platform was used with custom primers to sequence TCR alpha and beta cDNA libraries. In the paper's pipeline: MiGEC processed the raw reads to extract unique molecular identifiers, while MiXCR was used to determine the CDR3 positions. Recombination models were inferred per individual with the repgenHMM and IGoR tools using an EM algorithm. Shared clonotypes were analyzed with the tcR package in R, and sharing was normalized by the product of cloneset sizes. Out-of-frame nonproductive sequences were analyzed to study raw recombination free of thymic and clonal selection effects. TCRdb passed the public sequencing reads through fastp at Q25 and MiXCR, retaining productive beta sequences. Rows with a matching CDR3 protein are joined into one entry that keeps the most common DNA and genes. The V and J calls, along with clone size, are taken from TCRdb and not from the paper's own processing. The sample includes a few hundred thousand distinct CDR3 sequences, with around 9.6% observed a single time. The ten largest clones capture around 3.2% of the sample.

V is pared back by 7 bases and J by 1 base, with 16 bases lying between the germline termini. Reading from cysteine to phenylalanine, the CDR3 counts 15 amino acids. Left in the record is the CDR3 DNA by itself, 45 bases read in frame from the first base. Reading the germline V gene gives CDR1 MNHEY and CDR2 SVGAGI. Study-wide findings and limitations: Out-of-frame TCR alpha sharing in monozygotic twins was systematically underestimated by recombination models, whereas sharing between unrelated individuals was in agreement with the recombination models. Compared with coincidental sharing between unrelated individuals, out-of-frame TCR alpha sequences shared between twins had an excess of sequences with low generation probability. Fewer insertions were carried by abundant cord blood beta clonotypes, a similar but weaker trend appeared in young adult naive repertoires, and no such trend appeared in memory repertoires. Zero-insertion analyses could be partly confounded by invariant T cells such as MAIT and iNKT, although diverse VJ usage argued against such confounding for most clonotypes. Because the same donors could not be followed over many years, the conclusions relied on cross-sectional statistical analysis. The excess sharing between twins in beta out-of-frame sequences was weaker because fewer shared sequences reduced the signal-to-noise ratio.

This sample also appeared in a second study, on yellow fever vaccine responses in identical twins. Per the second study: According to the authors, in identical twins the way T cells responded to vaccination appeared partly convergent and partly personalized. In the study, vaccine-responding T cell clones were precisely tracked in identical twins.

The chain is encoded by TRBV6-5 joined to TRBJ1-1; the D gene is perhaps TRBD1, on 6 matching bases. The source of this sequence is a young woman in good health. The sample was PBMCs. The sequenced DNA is TGTGCCAGCATTACCGGGACACCTAAGAACACTGAAGCTTTCTTT. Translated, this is CASITGTPKNTEAFF.